This T cell receptor (beta chain) appears in the sequencing data of a study of shared clonotypes between healthy human individuals. The CDR3 is made up of 13 amino acids. The junction had 3 bases not matched to a gene; V was cut back by 6 bases and J by 5 bases. Germline V CDR1 and CDR2: MNHEY, SVGAGI. The donors, healthy adults who were HIV-negative, had experienced no recent acute infections or vaccinations. The assay used deep level. Each sorted subset replicate got 200 ng genomic DNA, roughly 33,000 genomes. The assay was immunoSEQ multiplex PCR, and TCRdb's table has in-frame clones only and misses some. The repertoire has around 1,000,000 clones, 70% to 80% of them found once; the top ten carry 0.89%.

The source is a man younger than 35 in good health. Some clones in this sample may be carry-over from other donors' samples. The V gene is TRBV6-5, the J gene TRBJ2-5; TRBD1 agrees at 10 bases. Sequences were obtained from memory CD4+ T cells from PBMCs. Sample subset: CD45RA-negative fraction. The CDR3 is CASSRDRGETQYF. As DNA, the CDR3 is TGTGCCAGCAGCCGGGACAGGGGCGAGACCCAGTACTTC.